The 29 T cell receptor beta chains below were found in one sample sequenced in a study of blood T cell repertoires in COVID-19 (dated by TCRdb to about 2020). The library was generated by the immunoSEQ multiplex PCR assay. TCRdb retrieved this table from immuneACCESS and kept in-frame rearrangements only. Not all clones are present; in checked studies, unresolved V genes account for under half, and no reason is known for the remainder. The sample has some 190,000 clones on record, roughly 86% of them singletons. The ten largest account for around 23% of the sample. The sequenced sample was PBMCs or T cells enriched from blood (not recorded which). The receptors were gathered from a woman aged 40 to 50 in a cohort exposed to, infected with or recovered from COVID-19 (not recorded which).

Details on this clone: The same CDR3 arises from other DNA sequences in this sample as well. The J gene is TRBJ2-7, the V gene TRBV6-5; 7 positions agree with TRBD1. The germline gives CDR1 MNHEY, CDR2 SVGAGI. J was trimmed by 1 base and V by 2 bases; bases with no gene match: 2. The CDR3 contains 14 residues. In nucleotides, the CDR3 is TGTGCCAGCAGTTACGGCAGGGGGTCCTACGAGCAGTACTTC. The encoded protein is CASSYGRGSYEQYF.

CDR3 nucleotide sequence: TGTGCCAGCAGCTGGGGACTAGCGGGGGGGCCGAGGGACGAGCAGTACTTC. Amino acid sequence: CASSWGLAGGPRDEQYF. This sequence joins TRBV27 and TRBJ2-7, with 16 bases aligning to TRBD2. J was trimmed by 5 bases and V by 6 bases; bases with no gene match: 10. Germline V lookup: CDR1 MNHEY, CDR2 SMNVEV (reference sequence). This CDR3 comprises 17 residues.

The CDR3 coding sequence is TGCGCCAGCAGCTTGGACATCTCGAACACCGGGGAGCTGTTTTTT. Its translation: CASSLDISNTGELFF. This chain joins TRBV5-1 and TRBJ2-2; D not certain. Trimming took off 0 bases at V and 0 bases at J, with 6 bases between the two ends. The CDR3 contains 15 residues. Germline V gene data show CDR1 as SGHRS and CDR2 as YFSETQ.

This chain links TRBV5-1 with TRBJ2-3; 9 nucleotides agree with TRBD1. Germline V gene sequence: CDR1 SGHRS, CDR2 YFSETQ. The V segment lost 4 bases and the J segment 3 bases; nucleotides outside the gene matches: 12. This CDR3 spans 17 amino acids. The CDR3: CASSPRGQGVPTDTQYF. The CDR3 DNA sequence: TGCGCCAGCAGCCCGAGGGGACAGGGAGTCCCGACAGATACGCAGTATTTT.

CDR3 loop: CASSLGRNTEAFF. The CDR3 bases are TGTGCCAGCAGCTTGGGGCGGAACACTGAAGCTTTCTTT. The gene calls are TRBV7-9 and TRBJ1-1; a weak D match, TRBD1 (5 bases). V shed 3 bases and J shed 1 base, with 6 bases lying between them. In germline, CDR1 is SEHNR, CDR2 FQNEAQ (reference sequence). The CDR3 runs 13 residues.

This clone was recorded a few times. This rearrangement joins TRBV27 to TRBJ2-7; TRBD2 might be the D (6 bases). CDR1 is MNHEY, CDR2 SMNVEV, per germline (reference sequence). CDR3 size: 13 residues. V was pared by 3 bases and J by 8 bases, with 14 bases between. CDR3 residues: CASSLAVAEKQYF. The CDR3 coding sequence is TGTGCCAGCAGTTTGGCGGTAGCGGAAAAGCAGTACTTC.

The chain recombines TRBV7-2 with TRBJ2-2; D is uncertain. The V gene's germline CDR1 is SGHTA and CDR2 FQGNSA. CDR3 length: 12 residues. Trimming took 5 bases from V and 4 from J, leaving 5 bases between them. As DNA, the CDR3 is TGTGCCAGCAGCCCTACCACCGGGGAGCTGTTTTTT. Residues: CASSPTTGELFF.

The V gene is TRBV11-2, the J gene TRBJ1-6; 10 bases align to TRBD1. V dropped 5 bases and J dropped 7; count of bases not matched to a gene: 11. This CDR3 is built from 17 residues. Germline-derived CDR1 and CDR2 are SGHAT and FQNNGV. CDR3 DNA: TGTGCCAGCAGCCCTAGGGGGCCGGACAGGGGGAATTCACCCCTCCACTTT. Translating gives CASSPRGPDRGNSPLHF.

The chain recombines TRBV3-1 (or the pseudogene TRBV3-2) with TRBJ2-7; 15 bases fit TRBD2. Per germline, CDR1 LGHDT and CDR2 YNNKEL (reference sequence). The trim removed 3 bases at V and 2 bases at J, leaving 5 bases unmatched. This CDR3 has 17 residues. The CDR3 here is CASSQWRTSGRAYEQYF. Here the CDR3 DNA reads TGTGCCAGCAGCCAGTGGAGGACTAGCGGGAGGGCCTACGAGCAGTACTTC.

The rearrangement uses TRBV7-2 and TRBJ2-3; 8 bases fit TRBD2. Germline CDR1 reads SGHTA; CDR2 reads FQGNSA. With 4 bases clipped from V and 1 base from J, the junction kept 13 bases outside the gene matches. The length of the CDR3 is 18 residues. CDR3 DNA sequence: TGTGCCAGCAGCTCCGTCCGAGCGAGCGGGAGAGGCACAGATACGCAGTATTTT. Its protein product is CASSSVRASGRGTDTQYF.

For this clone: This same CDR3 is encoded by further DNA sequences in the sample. CDR3 sequence reads: CASSLDGGEETQYF. The CDR3 DNA is TGTGCCAGCAGCTTGGACGGAGGGGAGGAGACCCAGTACTTC. The V and J genes are TRBV5-4 and TRBJ2-5; D is possibly TRBD2 (6 bases). Germline V CDR1 and CDR2: SGHNT, YYREEE (reference sequence). Trimming pared 0 bases from V and 5 bases from J, leaving 11 bases between. This CDR3 region has 14 residues.

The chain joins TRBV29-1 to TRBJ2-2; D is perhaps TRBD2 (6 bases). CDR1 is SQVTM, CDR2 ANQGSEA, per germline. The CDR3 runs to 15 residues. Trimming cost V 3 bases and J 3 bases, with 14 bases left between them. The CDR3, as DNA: TGCAGCGTTGAGGAGGGCGGGGTTGACACCGGGGAGCTGTTTTTT. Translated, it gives CSVEEGGVDTGELFF.

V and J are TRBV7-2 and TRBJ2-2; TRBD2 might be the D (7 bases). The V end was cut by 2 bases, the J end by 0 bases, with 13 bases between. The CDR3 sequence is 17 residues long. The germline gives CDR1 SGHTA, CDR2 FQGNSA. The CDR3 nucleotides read TGTGCCAGCAGCTTAAAACGGGGGGCCGCGAACACCGGGGAGCTGTTTTTT. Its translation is CASSLKRGAANTGELFF.

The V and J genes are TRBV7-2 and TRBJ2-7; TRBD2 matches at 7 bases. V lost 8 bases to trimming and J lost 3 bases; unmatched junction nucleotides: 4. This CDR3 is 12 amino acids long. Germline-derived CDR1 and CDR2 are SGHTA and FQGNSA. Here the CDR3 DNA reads TGTGCCAGCTCCCCGGGGGGCTACGAGCAGTACTTC. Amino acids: CASSPGGYEQYF.

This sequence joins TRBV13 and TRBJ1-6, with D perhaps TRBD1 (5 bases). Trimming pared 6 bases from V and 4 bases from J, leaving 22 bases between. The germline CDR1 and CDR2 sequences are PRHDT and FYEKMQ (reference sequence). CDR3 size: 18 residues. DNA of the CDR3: TGTGCCAGCAGATCCCGTGGGTCAAGACAGCTTTATAATTCACCCCTCCACTTT. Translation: CASRSRGSRQLYNSPLHF.

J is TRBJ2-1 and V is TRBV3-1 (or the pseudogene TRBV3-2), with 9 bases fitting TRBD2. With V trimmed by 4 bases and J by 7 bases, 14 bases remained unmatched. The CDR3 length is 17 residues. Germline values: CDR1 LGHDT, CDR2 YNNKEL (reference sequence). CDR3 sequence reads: CASSRFRGAGGNNEQFF. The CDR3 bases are TGTGCCAGCAGCCGATTCCGTGGAGCGGGGGGTAATAATGAGCAGTTCTTC.

CDR3 residues: CACKRYGGSYEQYF. The CDR3 DNA reads TGTGCCTGCAAACGGTACGGGGGATCCTACGAGCAGTACTTC. The gene calls are TRBV30 and TRBJ2-7; weak D call: TRBD2 (6 bases). CDR3 length: 14 residues. Trimming took 6 bases from V and 1 from J, leaving 16 bases between them. Germline-derived CDR1 and CDR2 are GTSNPN and SVGIG (reference sequence).

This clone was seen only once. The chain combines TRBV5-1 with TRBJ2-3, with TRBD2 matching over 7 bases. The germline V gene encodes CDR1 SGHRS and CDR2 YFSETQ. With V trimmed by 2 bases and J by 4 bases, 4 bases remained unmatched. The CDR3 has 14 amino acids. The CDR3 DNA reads TGCGCCAGCAGCTTAACTAGCGCGCCAGATACGCAGTATTTT. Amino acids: CASSLTSAPDTQYF.

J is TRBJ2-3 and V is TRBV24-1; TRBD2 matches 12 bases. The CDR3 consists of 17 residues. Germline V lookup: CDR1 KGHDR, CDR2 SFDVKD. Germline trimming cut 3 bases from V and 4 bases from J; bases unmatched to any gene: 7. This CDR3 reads CATSDPLAGGPADTQYF. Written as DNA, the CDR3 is TGTGCCACCAGTGATCCGCTAGCGGGAGGGCCGGCAGATACGCAGTATTTT.

CDR3 region: CASSLAGKSPQYF. CDR3 nucleotides: TGTGCCAGCAGCTTAGCAGGGAAGTCTCCTCAGTACTTC. The chain couples TRBV11-2 to TRBJ2-7, with D possibly TRBD1 on 5 matching bases. The V end lost 1 base, the J end lost 10 bases, and 14 bases lay between the germline ends. The CDR3 has 13 amino acids. CDR1 is SGHAT and CDR2 is FQNNGV in the germline V gene.

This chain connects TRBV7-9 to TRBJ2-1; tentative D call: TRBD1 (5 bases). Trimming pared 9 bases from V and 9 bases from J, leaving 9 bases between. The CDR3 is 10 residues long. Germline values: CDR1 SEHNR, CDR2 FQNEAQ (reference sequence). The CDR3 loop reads CASGAGEQFF. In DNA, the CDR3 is TGTGCCAGTGGGGCCGGTGAGCAGTTCTTC.

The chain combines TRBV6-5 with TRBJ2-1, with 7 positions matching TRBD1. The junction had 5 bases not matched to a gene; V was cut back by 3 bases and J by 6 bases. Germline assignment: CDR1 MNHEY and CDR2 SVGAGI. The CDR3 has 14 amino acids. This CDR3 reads CASSYLGTANEQFF. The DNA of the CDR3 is TGTGCCAGCAGTTATCTCGGGACAGCCAATGAGCAGTTCTTC.

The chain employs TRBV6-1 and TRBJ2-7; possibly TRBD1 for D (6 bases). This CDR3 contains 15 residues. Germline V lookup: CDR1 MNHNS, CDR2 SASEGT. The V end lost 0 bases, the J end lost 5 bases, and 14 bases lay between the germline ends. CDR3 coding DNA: TGTGCCAGCAGTGAAGCTGGCACAGGGTCCCACGAGCAGTACTTC. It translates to CASSEAGTGSHEQYF.

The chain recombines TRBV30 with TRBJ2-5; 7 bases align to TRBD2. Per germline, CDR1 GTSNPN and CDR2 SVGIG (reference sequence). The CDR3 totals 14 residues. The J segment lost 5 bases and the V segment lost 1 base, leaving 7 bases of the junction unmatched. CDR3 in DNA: TGTGCCTGGAGTGGAGGACTAGGGTCCGAGACCCAGTACTTC. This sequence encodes CAWSGGLGSETQYF.

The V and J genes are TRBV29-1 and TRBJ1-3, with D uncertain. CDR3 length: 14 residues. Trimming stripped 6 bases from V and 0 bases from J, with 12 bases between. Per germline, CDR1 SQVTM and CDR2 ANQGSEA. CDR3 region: CSVEPGTSGNTIYF. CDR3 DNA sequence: TGCAGCGTGGAGCCGGGAACCTCTGGAAACACCATATATTTT.

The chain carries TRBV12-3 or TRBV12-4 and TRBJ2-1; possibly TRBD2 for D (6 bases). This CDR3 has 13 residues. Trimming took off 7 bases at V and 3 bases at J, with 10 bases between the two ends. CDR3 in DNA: TGTGCCAGCACACGGGGACTCTACAATGAGCAGTTCTTC. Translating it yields CASTRGLYNEQFF.

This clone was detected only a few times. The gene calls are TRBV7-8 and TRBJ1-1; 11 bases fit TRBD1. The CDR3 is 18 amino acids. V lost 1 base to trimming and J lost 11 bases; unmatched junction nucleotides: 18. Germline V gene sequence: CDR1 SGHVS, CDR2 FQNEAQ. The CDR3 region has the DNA TGTGCCAGCAGCTTAGGGACAGGGGGCGGCTCAAGGTTGGTTAGGGCTTTCTTT. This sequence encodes CASSLGTGGGSRLVRAFF.

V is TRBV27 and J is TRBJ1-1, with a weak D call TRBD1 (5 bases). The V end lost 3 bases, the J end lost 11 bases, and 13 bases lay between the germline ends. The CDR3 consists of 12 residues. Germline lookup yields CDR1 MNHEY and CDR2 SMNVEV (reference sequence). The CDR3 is CASSFRQGEAFF. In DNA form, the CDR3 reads TGTGCCAGCAGTTTCCGGCAGGGTGAGGCTTTCTTT.

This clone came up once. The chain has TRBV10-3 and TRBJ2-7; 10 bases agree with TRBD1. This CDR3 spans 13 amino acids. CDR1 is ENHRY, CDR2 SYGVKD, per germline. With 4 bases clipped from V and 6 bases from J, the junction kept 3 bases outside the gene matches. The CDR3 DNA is TGTGCCATCAGTGGGGGGACAGGGGTCGAGCAGTACTTC. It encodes CAISGGTGVEQYF.